Listed below are T cell receptor beta chains from one sample, sequenced in a study of T cell repertoires in cytomegalovirus infection. TCRdb analysed the reads with MiXCR anew, one entry per CDR3 protein. The repertoire holds approximately 150,000 distinct CDR3 sequences, with 17% as singletons. Material: CD8+ T cells from PBMCs. These receptor sequences come from a human donor in good health (CMV status not recorded). Some clones in this sample may be carry-over from other donors' samples. Both conserved end residues are part of each CDR3. Each record gives: CDR3 protein, J gene, V gene.

CDR3: CASSPGTAGPYEQYF; J: TRBJ2-7; V: TRBV7-6
CDR3: CASSLKTGTVHGYTF; J: TRBJ1-2; V: TRBV19
CDR3: CASKGTSGRNEQFF; J: TRBJ2-1; V: TRBV6-2/TRBV6-3
CDR3: CASSLGPLGSEQFF; J: TRBJ2-1; V: TRBV11-2
CDR3: CATSSRLAAKTDTQYF; J: TRBJ2-3; V: TRBV15
CDR3: CASSKPLAGVTGELFF; J: TRBJ2-2; V: TRBV28
CDR3: CASSLGRERHNEQFF; J: TRBJ2-1; V: TRBV11-2
CDR3: CSAKGPNGETDTQYF; J: TRBJ2-3; V: TRBV20-1
CDR3: CASSRGGMRNEQFF; J: TRBJ2-1; V: TRBV5-6
CDR3: CAGRRTGRDEQYF; J: TRBJ2-7; V: TRBV6-6
CDR3: CASSGTPWVEKLFF; J: TRBJ1-4; V: TRBV6-1
CDR3: CASSLTGVKYEQYF; J: TRBJ2-7; V: TRBV6-2/TRBV6-3
CDR3: CASTDRRISYEQYF; J: TRBJ2-7; V: TRBV28
CDR3: CASSVRAGGPHNEQFF; J: TRBJ2-1; V: TRBV7-3
CDR3: CASSSFQGLATEAFF; J: TRBJ1-1; V: TRBV12-3/TRBV12-4
CDR3: CASGHIFF; J: TRBJ2-1; V: TRBV7-9
CDR3: CASSDRDGTQYF; J: TRBJ2-3; V: TRBV7-2
CDR3: CSARDRPGKNIQYF; J: TRBJ2-4; V: TRBV20-1
CDR3: CASSPSRYGYTF; J: TRBJ1-2; V: TRBV5-6
CDR3: CSVGGGRGSEQYF; J: TRBJ2-7; V: TRBV29-1
CDR3: CASSPSFRGQGLQFF; J: TRBJ2-1; V: TRBV7-2
CDR3: CASSEYRQGYGYTF; J: TRBJ1-2; V: TRBV25-1
CDR3: CASSLLPGGSNGNTIYF; J: TRBJ1-3; V: TRBV7-2
CDR3: CASTRDTVNSPLHF; J: TRBJ1-6; V: TRBV6-6
CDR3: CASSLKWGPNEQFF; J: TRBJ2-1; V: TRBV7-3
CDR3: CASGPRDPQYF; J: TRBJ2-4; V: TRBV12-5
CDR3: CASSDRAGGSTEAFF; J: TRBJ1-1; V: TRBV10-2
CDR3: CASRDPRRYEQYF; J: TRBJ2-7; V: TRBV27
CDR3: CASSQVGGRVSEETQYF; J: TRBJ2-5; V: TRBV7-2
CDR3: CASSAYRGRGNNEQFF; J: TRBJ2-1; V: TRBV7-9
CDR3: CASSPRQGSSYEQYF; J: TRBJ2-7; V: TRBV7-6
CDR3: CAISEGPGGTEAFF; J: TRBJ1-1; V: TRBV10-3
CDR3: CASSYPGSGSYEQYF; J: TRBJ2-7; V: TRBV2
CDR3: CASSLRKYNSPLHF; J: TRBJ1-6; V: TRBV12-3/TRBV12-4
CDR3: CASSPAMYEQYF; J: TRBJ2-7; V: TRBV7-9
CDR3: CATSDLKDTGELFF; J: TRBJ2-2; V: TRBV24-1
CDR3: CASSSSRTSGYEQYF; J: TRBJ2-7; V: TRBV28
CDR3: CASSPTRRRPETQYF; J: TRBJ2-5; V: TRBV7-2
CDR3: CASSIWKNTEAFF; J: TRBJ1-1; V: TRBV19
CDR3: CASSLFAGSGNTIYF; J: TRBJ1-3; V: TRBV12-3/TRBV12-4
CDR3: CSARGTSGGFSYEQYF; J: TRBJ2-7; V: TRBV20-1
CDR3: CASSFQRGNQPQHF; J: TRBJ1-5; V: TRBV28